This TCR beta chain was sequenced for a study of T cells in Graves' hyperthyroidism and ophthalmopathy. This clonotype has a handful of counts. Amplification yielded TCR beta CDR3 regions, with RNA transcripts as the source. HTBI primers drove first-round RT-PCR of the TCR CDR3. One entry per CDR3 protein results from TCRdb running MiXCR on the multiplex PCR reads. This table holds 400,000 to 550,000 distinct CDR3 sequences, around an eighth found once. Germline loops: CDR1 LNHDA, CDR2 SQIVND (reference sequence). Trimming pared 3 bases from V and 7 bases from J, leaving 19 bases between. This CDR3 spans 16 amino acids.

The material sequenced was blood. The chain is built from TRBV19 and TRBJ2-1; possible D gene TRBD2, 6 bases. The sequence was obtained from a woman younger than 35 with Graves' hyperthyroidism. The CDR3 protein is CASSIRVFGEVNEQFF. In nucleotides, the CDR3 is TGTGCCAGTAGTATTCGTGTGTTCGGGGAGGTAAATGAGCAGTTCTTC.